The 30 T cell receptor beta chains below all came from one sample that was sequenced in a study of T-cell memory formation after mild COVID-19. TCRdb fed the 5' RACE reads into MiXCR, producing one record per CDR3 protein. The sample records approximately 60,000 distinct CDR3 sequences, 9.5% being singletons. The sequenced sample consisted of PBMCs or a T cell subset sorted from them (not recorded which). These receptors were obtained from a man aged 18 to 30 who had mild COVID-19 (a few samples of this study predate the infection). Cell type and time point are not known.

The rearrangement links TRBV5-4 to TRBJ1-5; 8 bases are shared with TRBD1. The CDR3 covers 15 residues. Germline CDR1 is SGHNT and CDR2 is YYREEE (reference sequence). After removal of 3 bases from V and 2 bases from J, the junction contained 4 bases not matched to a gene. The CDR3 nucleotides read TGTGCCAGCAGCTCCGGGACAGGCGGCAATCAGCCCCAGCATTTT. Residues: CASSSGTGGNQPQHF.

This clonotype has only a few counts. V and J are TRBV7-6 and TRBJ1-5; D unresolved. The CDR3 sequence is 15 residues long. V was pared by 1 base and J by 5 bases, with 12 bases between. The germline gives CDR1 SGHVS, CDR2 FNYEAQ. The CDR3 sequence is CASSLVAGSDQPQHF. For the CDR3, the DNA is TGTGCCAGCAGCTTAGTAGCGGGTTCGGATCAGCCCCAGCATTTT.

This clonotype appeared a few times. The chain carries TRBV5-5 and TRBJ2-2; tentatively, D is TRBD1 or TRBD2 (6 bases each). The germline CDR1 and CDR2 sequences are SGHKS and YYEKEE (reference sequence). The V gene lost 4 bases and the J gene lost 3 bases, with 13 bases spanning the gap. This CDR3 region has 15 residues. The CDR3 here is CASSLGGQHTGELFF. The CDR3 DNA reads as TGTGCCAGCAGCCTGGGGGGACAACACACCGGGGAGCTGTTTTTT.

J is TRBJ2-7 and V is TRBV12-3 or TRBV12-4; 7 bases are shared with TRBD1. The V segment lost 6 bases and the J segment 6 bases; nucleotides outside the gene matches: 14. CDR3 length: 15 residues. The CDR3 loop is CASSASTGLRREQYF. The CDR3 DNA follows: TGTGCCAGCAGCGCTTCGACAGGGCTACGTCGCGAGCAGTACTTC.

This clonotype was detected a few times. The chain carries TRBV6-4 and TRBJ2-2; D might be TRBD1 (6 bases). Between the trimmed V and J ends, which lost 6 bases and 4 bases, there was a span of 12 bases. The CDR3 has 14 residues. Per germline, CDR1 MRHNA and CDR2 SNTAGT. CDR3 in DNA: TGTGCCAGCAGCGCACAGGGTGGCACCGGGGAGCTGTTTTTT. The encoded protein is CASSAQGGTGELFF.

V gene TRBV5-1 combines with J gene TRBJ1-4; D possibly corresponds to TRBD1 (6 bases). The ends were cut back, 1 base at V and 6 bases at J, with 10 bases in the middle. This CDR3 comprises 14 residues. CDR1 is SGHRS and CDR2 is YFSETQ in the germline V gene. CDR3 sequence (DNA): TGCGCCAGCAGCTTGAAGACAGGAGATGAAAAACTGTTTTTT. It codes for CASSLKTGDEKLFF.

This clonotype was counted ten times or more. This rearrangement joins TRBV7-8 to TRBJ2-5; 15 bases align to TRBD2. In germline, CDR1 is SGHVS, CDR2 FQNEAQ. Unmatched junction bases numbered 1, after V lost 4 bases and J lost 1 base. The CDR3 length is 16 residues. The CDR3 loop is CASSWTSGGAQETQYF. CDR3 nucleotide sequence: TGTGCCAGCAGCTGGACTAGCGGGGGGGCCCAAGAGACCCAGTACTTC.

This clonotype was recorded a few times. This rearrangement joins TRBV7-2 to TRBJ1-5, with D unresolved. Per the germline V gene, CDR1 is SGHTA and CDR2 is FQGNSA. V lost 1 base, J lost 2 bases, and 15 bases lay in between. CDR3 length: 17 residues. The CDR3 DNA is TGTGCCAGCAGCTTAGAAACGTTTTTATGGGGCAATCAGCCCCAGCATTTT. Translation gives CASSLETFLWGNQPQHF. Full variable domain (remainder filled in from reference TRBV7-2 and TRBJ1-5): GAGVSQSPSNKVTEKGKDVELRCDPISGHTALYWYRQSLGQGLEFLIYFQGNSAPDKSGLPSDRFSAERTGGSVSTLTIQRTQQEDSAVYLCASSLETFLWGNQPQHFGDGTRLSIL.

The sample holds many counts of this clonotype. The chain has TRBV20-1 and TRBJ2-7, with D tentatively TRBD2 (5 bases). This CDR3 has 15 residues. V gave up 0 bases and J gave up 4 bases, with 16 bases separating them. CDR1 and CDR2 from the germline V gene are DFQATT and SNEGSKA (reference sequence). Written as DNA, the CDR3 is TGCAGTGCTAGAGATCCCGGAGGCTCATTATACGAGCAGTACTTC. Translation gives CSARDPGGSLYEQYF.

The rearrangement uses TRBV5-1 and TRBJ2-5; no clear D gene. V gave up 4 bases and J gave up 5 bases, with 18 bases separating them. The germline V gene has CDR1 SGHRS and CDR2 YFSETQ. The CDR3 sequence is 15 residues long. The CDR3 loop is CASSPEFGGRETQYF. The CDR3 DNA follows: TGCGCCAGCAGCCCCGAATTCGGCGGTAGGGAGACCCAGTACTTC.

The V and J genes are TRBV6-6 and TRBJ1-6; D unresolved. V was pared by 0 bases and J by 0 bases, with 9 bases between. Germline V gene data show CDR1 as MNHNY and CDR2 as SVGAGI (reference sequence). The CDR3 extends over 17 amino acids. CDR3 sequence: CASSYSRKSSYNSPLHF. As DNA, the CDR3 is TGTGCCAGCAGTTACTCGCGGAAAAGCTCCTATAATTCACCCCTCCACTTT.

This chain joins TRBV7-2 and TRBJ1-1; TRBD1 matches 9 bases. Germline loops: CDR1 SGHTA, CDR2 FQGNSA. Trimming cost V 2 bases and J 1 base; bases outside gene matches: 2. The CDR3 consists of 15 residues. In DNA, the CDR3 is TGTGCCAGCAGCTTACCGGGACAGGGGAACACTGAAGCTTTCTTT. Its protein is CASSLPGQGNTEAFF.

The rearrangement joins TRBV20-1 to TRBJ2-7; D perhaps matches TRBD1 (6 bases). The CDR3 contains 13 residues. Germline values: CDR1 DFQATT, CDR2 SNEGSKA (reference sequence). Trimming left V 2 bases short and J 3 bases short, with 11 bases between. In DNA, the CDR3 is TGCAGTGCTAGAAACCCCAGGGGCTACGAGCAGTACGTC. It is translated as CSARNPRGYEQYV.

The rearrangement joins TRBV7-2 to TRBJ2-1; the match to TRBD2 covers 7 bases. V was pared by 5 bases and J by 3 bases, with 7 bases of the junction left unmatched. This CDR3 is 15 amino acids long. Per germline, CDR1 SGHTA and CDR2 FQGNSA. In DNA, the CDR3 is TGTGCCAGCAGCCTCCGGCCGGGGGGCTACAATGAGCAGTTCTTC. Translating gives CASSLRPGGYNEQFF.

This clonotype was seen more than once but under ten times. The chain is built from TRBV7-6 and TRBJ2-3, with 11 bases identical to TRBD2. This CDR3 has 15 residues. Germline assignment: CDR1 SGHVS and CDR2 FNYEAQ. V lost 3 bases, J lost 1 base, and 0 bases stayed unmatched. DNA for the CDR3: TGTGCCAGCAGCTTTAGCGGGGGGGGCACAGATACGCAGTATTTT. It translates to CASSFSGGGTDTQYF.

This clonotype was detected many times. The V call is TRBV9, the J call TRBJ2-3; no clear D gene. The CDR3 has 14 amino acids. V was clipped by 1 base and J by 0 bases, with 6 bases between them. Germline V gives CDR1 SGDLS, CDR2 YYNGEE. DNA of the CDR3: TGTGCCAGCAGCGTATCCGGGAGCACAGATACGCAGTATTTT. Its protein is CASSVSGSTDTQYF.

This clonotype was counted only a few times. The chain is built from TRBV5-1 and TRBJ2-3; D unresolved. V dropped 3 bases and J dropped 2 bases, with 10 bases sitting between them. Germline CDR1 and CDR2: SGHRS and YFSETQ. This CDR3 has 14 residues. The CDR3 DNA reads as TGCGCCAGCAGCTGGACCCAATTCACAGATACGCAGTATTTT. Its translation: CASSWTQFTDTQYF.

The sample holds a few counts of this clonotype. This chain links TRBV28 with TRBJ1-1; D unresolved. Deletions cut 5 bases from V and 1 base from J, with 14 bases between. The CDR3 has 15 amino acids. CDR1 is MDHEN and CDR2 is SYDVKM in the germline V gene. The CDR3 region is CASSETLSGNTEAFF. The CDR3 nucleotides read TGTGCCAGCAGTGAGACGTTATCGGGGAACACTGAAGCTTTCTTT. The variable domain in full, completed from reference TRBV28 and TRBJ1-1, reads DVKVTQSSRYLVKRTGEKVFLECVQDMDHENMFWYRQDPGLGLRLIYFSYDVKMKEKGDIPEGYSVSREKKERFSLILESASTNQTSMYLCASSETLSGNTEAFFGQGTRLTVV.

This clonotype was counted ten times or more. This sequence joins TRBV7-9 and TRBJ2-5, with 9 bases lining up with TRBD2. CDR3 length: 15 amino acids. V was clipped by 0 bases and J by 3 bases; unmatched bases: 2. Germline V CDR1 and CDR2: SEHNR, FQNEAQ (reference sequence). The DNA for the CDR3 is TGTGCCAGCAGCTTAGCGTCTAGCGGGGAAGAGACCCAGTACTTC. As protein: CASSLASSGEETQYF.

The rearrangement links TRBV12-3 or TRBV12-4 to TRBJ2-1, with 7 bases identical to TRBD1. The CDR3 runs to 15 residues. V dropped 3 bases and J dropped 10; count of bases not matched to a gene: 12. The CDR3 loop is CASSLGSGTATEQFF. The CDR3 DNA reads TGTGCCAGCAGTTTGGGATCCGGGACAGCAACCGAGCAGTTCTTC.

This clonotype has a handful of counts. The rearrangement links TRBV5-1 to TRBJ2-1; 9 bases line up with TRBD2. This CDR3 contains 15 residues. Germline loops: CDR1 SGHRS, CDR2 YFSETQ. V trimming: 2 bases; J trimming: 5 bases; junction bases outside the gene matches: 5. CDR3 in DNA: TGCGCCAGCAGCTTCGGCGGGGGGGCCCACAATGAGCAGTTCTTC. Translating gives CASSFGGGAHNEQFF.

This clonotype was counted a few times. The chain employs TRBV20-1 and TRBJ2-2, with D unclear. The length of the CDR3 is 14 residues. The ends were cut back, 0 bases at V and 5 bases at J, with 10 bases in the middle. Per the germline V gene, CDR1 is DFQATT and CDR2 is SNEGSKA (reference sequence). The CDR3 protein is CSARDLEPTGELFF. CDR3 nucleotides: TGCAGTGCTAGAGATCTGGAACCGACCGGGGAGCTGTTTTTT.

This chain joins TRBV11-3 and TRBJ2-6; D gene unclear. CDR1 SGHNT and CDR2 YENEEA come from the germline V gene. V was pared by 6 bases and J by 4 bases, with 10 bases between. The CDR3 sequence is 14 residues long. Here the CDR3 reads CASSVESGANVLTF. The CDR3 bases are TGTGCCAGCAGTGTGGAATCCGGGGCCAACGTCCTGACTTTC.

The genes are TRBV6-2 or TRBV6-3 and TRBJ2-5; D unclear. Trimming removed 6 bases from V and 7 bases from J, with 12 bases in between. Germline loops: CDR1 MNHEY, CDR2 SVGEGT. This CDR3 contains 12 residues. The CDR3 spells CASSGPGGTQYF. In DNA, the CDR3 is TGTGCCAGCAGCGGGCCTGGCGGGACCCAGTACTTC.

This clonotype was counted only a few times. CDR3 in amino acids: CSARTGKSTDTQYF. The CDR3 region has the DNA TGCAGTGCAAGGACAGGGAAAAGCACAGATACGCAGTATTTT. The chain couples TRBV20-1 to TRBJ2-3, with 8 bases identical to TRBD1. The CDR3 sequence is 14 residues long. The germline V gene encodes CDR1 DFQATT and CDR2 SNEGSKA (reference sequence). After removal of 6 bases from V and 0 bases from J, the junction contained 5 bases not matched to a gene.

This clonotype appeared many times. The V gene is TRBV12-3 or TRBV12-4, the J gene TRBJ1-2; TRBD1 might be the D (6 bases). The CDR3 is made up of 13 amino acids. Trimming cost V 7 bases and J 8 bases, with 17 bases left between them. CDR3 nucleotide sequence: TGTGCCAGCACCATTACACAGGGCCTGGGCTACACCTTC. Encoded protein: CASTITQGLGYTF.

This sequence joins TRBV29-1 and TRBJ1-1; the D gene is possibly TRBD1 (5 bases). Trimming took off 4 bases at V and 8 bases at J, with 8 bases between the two ends. This CDR3 has 10 residues. Per the germline V gene, CDR1 is SQVTM and CDR2 is ANQGSEA. The CDR3 protein is CSVGDGEAFF. DNA of the CDR3: TGCAGCGTTGGGGACGGCGAAGCTTTCTTT.

The chain is built from TRBV6-5 and TRBJ1-2, with D possibly matching TRBD1 (6 bases). From germline, CDR1 is MNHEY and CDR2 SVGAGI. V lost 5 bases, J lost 1 base, and 11 bases lay in between. This CDR3 contains 14 residues. The chain's CDR3 is CASSPTGLNYGYTF. The CDR3, as DNA: TGTGCCAGCAGTCCGACAGGCCTTAACTATGGCTACACCTTC.

This clonotype was seen at least ten times. The J gene is TRBJ1-1, the V gene TRBV5-1; 7 nucleotides align to TRBD1. The CDR3 consists of 14 residues. The J segment lost 3 bases and the V segment lost 4 bases, leaving 6 bases of the junction unmatched. Germline values: CDR1 SGHRS, CDR2 YFSETQ. This CDR3 reads CASSLTGVDTEAFF. CDR3 sequence (DNA): TGCGCCAGCAGCCTTACAGGGGTGGACACTGAAGCTTTCTTT. Full variable domain (missing parts from reference TRBV5-1 and TRBJ1-1): KAGVTQTPRYLIKTRGQQVTLSCSPISGHRSVSWYQQTPGQGLQFLFEYFSETQRNKGNFPGRFSGRQFSNSRSEMNVSTLELGDSALYLCASSLTGVDTEAFFGQGTRLTVV.

The J gene is TRBJ1-2, the V gene TRBV30, with unresolved D. The V end was cut by 5 bases, the J end by 2 bases, with 9 bases between. Germline CDR1 and CDR2: GTSNPN and SVGIG (reference sequence). This CDR3 is built from 12 residues. CDR3 nucleotides: TGTGCCTGGTCTCCGGAAAACTATGGCTACACCTTC. Amino acid sequence: CAWSPENYGYTF.